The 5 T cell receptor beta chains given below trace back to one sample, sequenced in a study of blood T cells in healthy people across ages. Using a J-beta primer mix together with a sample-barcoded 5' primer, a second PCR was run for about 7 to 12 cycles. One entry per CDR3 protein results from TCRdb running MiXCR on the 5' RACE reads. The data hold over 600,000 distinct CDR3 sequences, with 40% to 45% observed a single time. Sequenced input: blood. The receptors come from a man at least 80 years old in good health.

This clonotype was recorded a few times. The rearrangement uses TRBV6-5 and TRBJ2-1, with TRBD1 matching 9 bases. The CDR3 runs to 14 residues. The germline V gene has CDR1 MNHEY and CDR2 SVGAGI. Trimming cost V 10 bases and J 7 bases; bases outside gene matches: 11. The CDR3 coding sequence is TGTGCCACCCTCCGGGACAGGGCTCGGAATGAGCAGTTCTTC. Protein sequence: CATLRDRARNEQFF.

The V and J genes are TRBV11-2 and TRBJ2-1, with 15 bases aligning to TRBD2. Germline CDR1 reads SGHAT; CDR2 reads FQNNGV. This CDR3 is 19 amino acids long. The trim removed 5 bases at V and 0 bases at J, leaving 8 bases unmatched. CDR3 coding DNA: TGTGCCAGCAGCCAGGGGACTAGCGGGAGGCCGAGCTCCTACAATGAGCAGTTCTTC. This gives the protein CASSQGTSGRPSSYNEQFF.

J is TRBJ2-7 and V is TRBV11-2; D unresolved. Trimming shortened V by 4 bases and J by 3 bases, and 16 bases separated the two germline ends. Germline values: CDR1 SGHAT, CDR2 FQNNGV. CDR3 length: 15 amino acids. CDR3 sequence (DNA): TGTGCCAGCAGCTATAGCAGGTCCGGCCACTACGAGCAGTACTTC. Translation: CASSYSRSGHYEQYF.

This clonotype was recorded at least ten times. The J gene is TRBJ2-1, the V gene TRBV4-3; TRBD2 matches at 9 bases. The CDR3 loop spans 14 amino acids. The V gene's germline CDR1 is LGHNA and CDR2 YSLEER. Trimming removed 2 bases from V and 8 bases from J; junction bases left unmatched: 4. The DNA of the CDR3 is TGCGCCAGCAGCCAAACGCGGGAGGGCCATGAGCAGTTCTTC. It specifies CASSQTREGHEQFF.

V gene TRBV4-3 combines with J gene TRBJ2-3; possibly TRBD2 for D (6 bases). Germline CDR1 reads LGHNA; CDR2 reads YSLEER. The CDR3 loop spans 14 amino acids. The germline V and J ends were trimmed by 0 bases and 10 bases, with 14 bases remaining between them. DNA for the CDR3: TGCGCCAGCAGCCAAGAACTAGCATGGAGTGCGCAGTATTTT. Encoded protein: CASSQELAWSAQYF.